This T cell receptor beta chain stems from a study of spatial heterogeneity in lung cancer. This sample's time point: sample taken at primary tumor resection. TCRs were sequenced from unsorted whole RNA of tumor, nontumor lung or PBMC. CDR3 size: 13 residues. V shed 6 bases and J shed 1 base, with 8 bases lying between them. From germline, CDR1 is MNHNS and CDR2 SASEGT. This clonotype showed up many times. The library was designed around alpha chains, so this beta chain is a stray read whose abundance carries little weight. Each CDR3 protein gets one entry after TCRdb re-called the 5' RACE reads with MiXCR. Of some 16,000 distinct CDR3 sequences in the sample, 3.6% were seen once.

Sample: normal lung tissue next to the tumor, taken at surgery. The receptor comes from a male donor with early-stage non-small cell lung cancer. The J gene is TRBJ2-3, the V gene TRBV6-1; no clear D. CDR3 bases: TGTGCCAGCAGCGGAATCGGCACAGATACGCAGTATTTT. Translation gives CASSGIGTDTQYF.